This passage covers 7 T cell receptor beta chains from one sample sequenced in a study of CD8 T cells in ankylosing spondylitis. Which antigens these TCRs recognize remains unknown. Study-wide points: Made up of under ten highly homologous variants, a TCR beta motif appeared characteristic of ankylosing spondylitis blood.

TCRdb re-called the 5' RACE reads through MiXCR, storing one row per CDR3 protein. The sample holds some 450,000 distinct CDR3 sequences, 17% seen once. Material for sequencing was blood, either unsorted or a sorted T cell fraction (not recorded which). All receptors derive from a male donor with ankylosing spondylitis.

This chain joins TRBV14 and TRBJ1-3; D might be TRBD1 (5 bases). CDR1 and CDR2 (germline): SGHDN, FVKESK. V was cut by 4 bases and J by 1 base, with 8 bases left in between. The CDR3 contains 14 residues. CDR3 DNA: TGTGCCAGCAGCCCCGCAGGGTCTGGAAACACCATATATTTT. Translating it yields CASSPAGSGNTIYF.

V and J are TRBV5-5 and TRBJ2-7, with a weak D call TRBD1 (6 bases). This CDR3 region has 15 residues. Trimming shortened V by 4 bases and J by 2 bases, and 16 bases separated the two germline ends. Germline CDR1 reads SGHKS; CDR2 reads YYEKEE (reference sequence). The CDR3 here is CASSLGRQAPYEQYF. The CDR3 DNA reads TGTGCCAGCAGCCTGGGGAGACAGGCGCCCTACGAGCAGTACTTC.

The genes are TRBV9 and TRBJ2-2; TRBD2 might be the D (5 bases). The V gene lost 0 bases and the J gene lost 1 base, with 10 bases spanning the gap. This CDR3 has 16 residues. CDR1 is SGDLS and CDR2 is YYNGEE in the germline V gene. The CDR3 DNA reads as TGTGCCAGCAGCGTAGTCAGCGGCCAGAACACCGGGGAGCTGTTTTTT. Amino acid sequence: CASSVVSGQNTGELFF.

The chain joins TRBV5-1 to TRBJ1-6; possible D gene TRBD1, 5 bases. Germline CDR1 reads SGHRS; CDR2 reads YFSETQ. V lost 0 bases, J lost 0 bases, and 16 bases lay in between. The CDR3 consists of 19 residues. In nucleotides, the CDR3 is TGCGCCAGCAGCTTGGAGGTGTGGGGGACGAGCTCCTATAATTCACCCCTCCACTTT. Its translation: CASSLEVWGTSSYNSPLHF.

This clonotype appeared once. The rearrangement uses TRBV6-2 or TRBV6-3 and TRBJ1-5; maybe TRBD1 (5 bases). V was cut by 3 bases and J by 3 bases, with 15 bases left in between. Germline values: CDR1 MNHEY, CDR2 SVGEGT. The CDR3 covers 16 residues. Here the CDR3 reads CASSYKKGKLNQPQHF. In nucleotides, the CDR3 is TGTGCCAGCAGTTATAAAAAGGGGAAACTCAATCAGCCCCAGCATTTT.

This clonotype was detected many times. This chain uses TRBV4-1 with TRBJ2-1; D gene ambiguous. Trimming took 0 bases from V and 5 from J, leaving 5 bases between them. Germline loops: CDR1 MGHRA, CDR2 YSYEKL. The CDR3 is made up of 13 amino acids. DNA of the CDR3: TGCGCCAGCAGCCAAGATTGGGACAATGAGCAGTTCTTC. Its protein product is CASSQDWDNEQFF.

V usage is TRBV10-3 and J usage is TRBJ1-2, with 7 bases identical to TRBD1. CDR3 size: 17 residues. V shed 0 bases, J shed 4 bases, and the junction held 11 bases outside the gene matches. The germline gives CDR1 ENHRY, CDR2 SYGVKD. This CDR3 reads CAISESGTALISYGYTF. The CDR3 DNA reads TGTGCCATCAGTGAGTCCGGGACAGCACTAATATCCTATGGCTACACCTTC.